This paragraph reports one TCR beta chain. What it recognizes is unknown. The data belong to a study of CD8 T cells in ankylosing spondylitis. Looked up from germline, CDR1 is SGHDT and CDR2 is YYEEEE. The CDR3 is made up of 16 amino acids. V lost 3 bases, J lost 4 bases, and 9 bases stayed unmatched. Study-wide results and caveats: Characteristic, it appeared, of ankylosing spondylitis blood was a TCR beta motif of fewer than 10 highly homologous variants. Reportedly, significant enrichment of disease-linked clones occurred in matched ankylosing spondylitis synovial fluid. Earlier literature documents some of the motif variants in reactive arthritis synovial fluid and blood.

By quantitative 5'-RACE with molecular barcodes, the TCR beta libraries were made. One entry per CDR3 protein results from TCRdb running MiXCR on the 5' RACE reads. The table records about 310,000 distinct CDR3 sequences, around 21% of them present only once. Sequenced sample: blood, either unsorted or a sorted T cell fraction (not recorded which). The TCR sequence derives from a female donor with ankylosing spondylitis or in good health (not recorded which). This chain joins TRBV5-6 and TRBJ2-3, with 9 bases matching TRBD2. As DNA, the CDR3 is TGTGCCAGCAGCTCCCCTATAGCGGGAGAACCAGATACGCAGTATTTT. Protein: CASSSPIAGEPDTQYF. The entire variable domain, with the rest obtained from reference TRBV5-6 and TRBJ2-3, is as follows: DAGVTQSPTHLIKTRGQQVTLRCSPKSGHDTVSWYQQALGQGPQFIFQYYEEEERQRGNFPDRFSGHQFPNYSSELNVNALLLGDSALYLCASSSPIAGEPDTQYFGPGTRLTVL.